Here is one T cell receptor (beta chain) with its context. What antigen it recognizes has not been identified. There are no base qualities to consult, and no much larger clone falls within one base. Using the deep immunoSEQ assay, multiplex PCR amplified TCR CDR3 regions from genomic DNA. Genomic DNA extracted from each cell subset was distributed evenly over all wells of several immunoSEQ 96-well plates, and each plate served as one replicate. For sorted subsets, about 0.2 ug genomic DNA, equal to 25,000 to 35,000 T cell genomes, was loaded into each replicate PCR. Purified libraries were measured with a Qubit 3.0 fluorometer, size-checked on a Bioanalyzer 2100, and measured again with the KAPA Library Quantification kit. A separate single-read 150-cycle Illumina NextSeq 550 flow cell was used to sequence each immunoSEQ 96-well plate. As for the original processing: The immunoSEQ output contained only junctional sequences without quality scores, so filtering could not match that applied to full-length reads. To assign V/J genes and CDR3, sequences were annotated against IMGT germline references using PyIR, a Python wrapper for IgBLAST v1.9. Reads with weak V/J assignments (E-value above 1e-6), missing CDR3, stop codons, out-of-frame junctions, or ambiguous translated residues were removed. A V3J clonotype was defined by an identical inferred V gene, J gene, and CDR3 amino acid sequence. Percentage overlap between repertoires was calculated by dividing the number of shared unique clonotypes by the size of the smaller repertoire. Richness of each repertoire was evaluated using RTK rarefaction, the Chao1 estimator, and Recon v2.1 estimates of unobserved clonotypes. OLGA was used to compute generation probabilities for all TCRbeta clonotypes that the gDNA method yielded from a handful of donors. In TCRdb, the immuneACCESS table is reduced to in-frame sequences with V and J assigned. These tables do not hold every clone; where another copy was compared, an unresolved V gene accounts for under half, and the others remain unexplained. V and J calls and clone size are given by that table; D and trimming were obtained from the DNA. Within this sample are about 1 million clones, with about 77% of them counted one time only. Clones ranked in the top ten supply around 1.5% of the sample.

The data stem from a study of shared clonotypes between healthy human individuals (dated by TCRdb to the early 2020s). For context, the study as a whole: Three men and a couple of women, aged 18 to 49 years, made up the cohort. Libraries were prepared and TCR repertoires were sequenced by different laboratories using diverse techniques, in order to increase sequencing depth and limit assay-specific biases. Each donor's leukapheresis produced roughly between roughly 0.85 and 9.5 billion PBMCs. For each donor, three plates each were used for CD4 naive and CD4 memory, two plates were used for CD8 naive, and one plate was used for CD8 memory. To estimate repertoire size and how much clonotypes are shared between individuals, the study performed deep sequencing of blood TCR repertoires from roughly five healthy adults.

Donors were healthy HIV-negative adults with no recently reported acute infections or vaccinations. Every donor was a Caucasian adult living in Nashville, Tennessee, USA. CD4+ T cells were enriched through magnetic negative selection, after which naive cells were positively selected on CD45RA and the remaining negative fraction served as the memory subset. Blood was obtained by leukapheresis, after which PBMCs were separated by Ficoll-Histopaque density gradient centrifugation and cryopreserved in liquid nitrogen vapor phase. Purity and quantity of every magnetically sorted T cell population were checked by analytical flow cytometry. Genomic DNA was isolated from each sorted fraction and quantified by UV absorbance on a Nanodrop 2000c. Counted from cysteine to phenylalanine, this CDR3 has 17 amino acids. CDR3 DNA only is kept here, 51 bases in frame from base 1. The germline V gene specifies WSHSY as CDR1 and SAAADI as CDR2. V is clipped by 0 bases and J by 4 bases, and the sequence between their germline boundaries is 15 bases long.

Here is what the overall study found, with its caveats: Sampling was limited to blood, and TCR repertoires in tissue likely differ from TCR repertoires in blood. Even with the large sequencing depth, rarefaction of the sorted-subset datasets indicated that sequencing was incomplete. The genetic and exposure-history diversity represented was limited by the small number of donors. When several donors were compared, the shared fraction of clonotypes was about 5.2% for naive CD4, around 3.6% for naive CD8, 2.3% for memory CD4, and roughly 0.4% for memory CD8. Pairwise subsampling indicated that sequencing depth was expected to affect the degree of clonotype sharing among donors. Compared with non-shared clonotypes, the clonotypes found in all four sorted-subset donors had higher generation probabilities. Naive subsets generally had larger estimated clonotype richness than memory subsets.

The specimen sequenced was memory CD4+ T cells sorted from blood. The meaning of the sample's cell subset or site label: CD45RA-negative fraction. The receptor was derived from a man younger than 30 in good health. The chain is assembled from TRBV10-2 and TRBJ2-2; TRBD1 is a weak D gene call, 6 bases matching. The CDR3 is CASSESMGWGPTGELFF. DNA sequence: TGCGCCAGCAGTGAGTCGATGGGTTGGGGGCCCACCGGGGAGCTGTTTTTT.